The 26 T cell receptor beta chains given below trace back to one sample, sequenced in a study of cytomegalovirus exposure and HLA in healthy donors. TCRdb's table, derived via immunoSEQ multiplex PCR, lists solely in-frame clones and lacks some. The sample lists approximately 140,000 clones, about 90% occurring once. Source material: PBMCs. Source of these receptors: a man aged 18 to 30 in good health and CMV-seronegative.

V is TRBV28 and J is TRBJ1-2, with a weak D call TRBD1 (6 bases). CDR3 length: 11 residues. Germline loops: CDR1 MDHEN, CDR2 SYDVKM. Deletions cut 7 bases from V and 3 bases from J, with 6 bases between. The CDR3 is CASTGDYGYTF. CDR3 coding DNA: TGTGCCAGCACAGGGGACTATGGCTACACCTTC.

The CDR3 sequence: CASSQGQGYGYTF. For the CDR3, the DNA is TGCGCCAGCAGCCAGGGACAGGGATATGGCTACACCTTC. This chain uses TRBV4-1 with TRBJ1-2; 9 positions match TRBD1. Trimming cost V 3 bases and J 5 bases; bases outside gene matches: 1. This CDR3 has 13 amino acids. Per the germline V gene, CDR1 is MGHRA and CDR2 is YSYEKL.

V is TRBV10-3 and J is TRBJ2-5; 8 bases fit TRBD2. In germline, CDR1 is ENHRY, CDR2 SYGVKD. The trim removed 0 bases at V and 5 bases at J, leaving 2 bases unmatched. The CDR3 is made up of 14 amino acids. The CDR3 spells CAISESAGGETQYF. CDR3 DNA sequence: TGTGCCATCAGTGAGTCGGCGGGAGGCGAGACCCAGTACTTC.

This sequence joins TRBV21-1 and TRBJ1-1. TRBV21-1 represents a pseudogene. There are 13 residues in the CDR3. The chain's CDR3 is CAKRPNLDTEAFF. The CDR3 DNA follows: TGTGCCAAGCGCCCCAACCTTGACACTGAAGCTTTCTTT.

The chain uses TRBV5-1 and TRBJ2-7; D possibly corresponds to TRBD1 (6 bases). V was trimmed by 3 bases and J by 0 bases, leaving 13 bases between them. Per the germline V gene, CDR1 is SGHRS and CDR2 is YFSETQ. This CDR3 region has 15 residues. The CDR3 is CASSSQGRSSYEQYF. The CDR3 DNA reads TGCGCCAGCAGCTCACAGGGACGGAGCTCCTACGAGCAGTACTTC.

The chain links TRBV28 to TRBJ1-5, with 11 bases aligning to TRBD1. This CDR3 is 16 amino acids long. With 6 bases clipped from V and 7 bases from J, the junction kept 11 bases outside the gene matches. Germline V gives CDR1 MDHEN, CDR2 SYDVKM. The CDR3 DNA reads as TGTGCCAGCAGGCCTCCCTCGTGGGACAGGGGGCAGCCCCAGCATTTT. It yields the protein CASRPPSWDRGQPQHF.

This clone was seen a single time. The chain recombines TRBV19 with TRBJ2-5; TRBD1 is a possible D gene (5 bases). Germline assignment: CDR1 LNHDA and CDR2 SQIVND (reference sequence). This CDR3 has 14 amino acids. Trimming stripped 7 bases from V and 4 bases from J, with 16 bases between. DNA of the CDR3: TGTGCCAGTAAAAAGGGGAAGGGCGGAGAGACCCAGTACTTC. Encoded protein: CASKKGKGGETQYF.

The rearrangement links TRBV2 to TRBJ1-1; D uncertain. Trimming removed 6 bases at V and 9 bases at J, with 17 bases between. The CDR3 is made up of 13 amino acids. Per the germline V gene, CDR1 is SNHLY and CDR2 is FYNNEI. CDR3 in amino acids: CASSPDEVRQAFF. CDR3 bases: TGTGCCAGCAGCCCAGACGAGGTCCGCCAAGCTTTCTTT.

The rearrangement links TRBV15 to TRBJ2-7; no definite D call. Trimming left V 0 bases short and J 2 bases short, with 8 bases between. This CDR3 is built from 14 residues. Per the germline V gene, CDR1 is LNHNV and CDR2 is YYDKDF (reference sequence). CDR3 amino acids: CATSRDGVTYEQYF. The CDR3 coding sequence is TGTGCCACCAGCAGAGATGGAGTGACCTACGAGCAGTACTTC.

The chain joins TRBV19 to TRBJ1-6, with 8 positions matching TRBD1. V shed 5 bases, J shed 7 bases, and the junction held 7 bases outside the gene matches. Germline V gene data show CDR1 as LNHDA and CDR2 as SQIVND (reference sequence). This CDR3 spans 15 amino acids. The CDR3: CASSWVTGANSPLHF. The CDR3 bases are TGTGCCAGTAGTTGGGTGACAGGGGCCAATTCACCCCTCCACTTT.

This clone was seen only once. The J gene is TRBJ2-7, the V gene TRBV9, with 9 bases matching TRBD2. The V and J ends lost 0 bases and 3 bases, in that order; junction bases with no gene match: 4. The CDR3 runs 15 residues. CDR1 SGDLS and CDR2 YYNGEE come from the germline V gene. The CDR3 nucleotides are TGTGCCAGCAGCGTAGCCGGGACTAGCATCTACGAGCAGTACTTC. Translation: CASSVAGTSIYEQYF.

The rearrangement joins TRBV28 to TRBJ1-3, with TRBD1 matching 10 bases. This CDR3 region has 17 residues. Trimming at V came to 6 bases and at J to 3 bases, leaving 11 bases not matched to a gene. Germline-derived CDR1 and CDR2 are MDHEN and SYDVKM. The CDR3 is CASRPNRDRGSGNTIYF. The CDR3 nucleotides are TGTGCCAGCAGGCCGAACCGGGACAGGGGTAGTGGAAACACCATATATTTT.

This clone was found once. This chain uses TRBV6-1 with TRBJ1-5; D is perhaps TRBD1 (6 bases). Trimming removed 3 bases from V and 10 bases from J, with 19 bases in between. The germline V gene has CDR1 MNHNS and CDR2 SASEGT. The CDR3 loop spans 15 amino acids. The CDR3 protein is CASSEQGQVSAPQHF. The CDR3 bases are TGTGCCAGCAGTGAGCAGGGACAAGTATCAGCACCCCAGCATTTT.

In this sample, this clone turned up a few times. The rearrangement uses TRBV19 and TRBJ1-1; 7 bases fit TRBD1. The CDR3 runs 11 residues. J lost 5 bases, V lost 10 bases, and 4 bases had no gene match. Per the germline V gene, CDR1 is LNHDA and CDR2 is SQIVND (reference sequence). The CDR3 sequence: CAIEQGTEAFF. CDR3 DNA sequence: TGTGCCATCGAACAGGGGACTGAAGCTTTCTTT.

This clone is a singleton in its sample. Additional DNA sequences in this sample encode the identical CDR3. The V call is TRBV7-2, the J call TRBJ2-7, with D maybe TRBD2 (6 bases). Germline V gene sequence: CDR1 SGHTA, CDR2 FQGNSA. V gave up 1 base and J gave up 1 base, with 8 bases separating them. This CDR3 is 14 amino acids long. The CDR3 nucleotides read TGTGCCAGCAGCTTAGGCCGGGGGTCCTACGAGCAGTACTTC. This encodes CASSLGRGSYEQYF.

The rearrangement uses TRBV7-8 and TRBJ2-1, with 9 bases aligning to TRBD2. This CDR3 comprises 16 residues. The germline V gene encodes CDR1 SGHVS and CDR2 FQNEAQ. J gave up 8 bases and V 5 bases, and 13 bases lay outside the gene matches. The CDR3: CASSPNRLAGWHEQFF. In nucleotides, the CDR3 is TGTGCCAGCAGCCCCAACCGGCTAGCGGGATGGCATGAGCAGTTCTTC.

The chain is built from TRBV11-2 and TRBJ2-2; the match to TRBD2 covers 7 bases. The germline gives CDR1 SGHAT, CDR2 FQNNGV. This CDR3 region has 17 residues. The ends lost 1 base at V and 7 bases at J; junction bases unmatched: 12. This chain's CDR3 is CASSLAPVAGGGGELFF. Written as DNA, the CDR3 is TGTGCCAGCAGCTTAGCCCCGGTAGCGGGCGGAGGCGGGGAGCTGTTTTTT.

The chain carries TRBV13 and TRBJ1-2, with D uncertain. The CDR3 consists of 13 residues. V dropped 5 bases and J dropped 4 bases, with 11 bases sitting between them. Germline V gives CDR1 PRHDT, CDR2 FYEKMQ (reference sequence). CDR3 nucleotide sequence: TGTGCCAGCAGCCCCGTCAGTTCCTATGGCTACACCTTC. Protein: CASSPVSSYGYTF.

This clone was found a few times. This chain joins TRBV7-7 and TRBJ2-7; possible D gene TRBD2, 5 bases. The V end was cut by 3 bases, the J end by 5 bases, with 11 bases between. Germline lookup yields CDR1 SSHAT and CDR2 FNYEAQ (reference sequence). CDR3 length equals 13 residues. Written as DNA, the CDR3 is TGTGCCAGCAGCTTCGGCCCCGGGGACGAGCAGTACTTC. This sequence encodes CASSFGPGDEQYF.

The chain has TRBV2 and TRBJ1-2; no definite D call. The CDR3 has 11 amino acids. Germline V gene lookup returns CDR1 SNHLY and CDR2 FYNNEI. V shed 3 bases and J shed 8 bases, with 7 bases lying between them. CDR3 loop: CASSDGSGYTF. Here the CDR3 DNA reads TGTGCCAGCAGTGACGGGAGCGGCTACACCTTC.

The chain is built from TRBV7-6 and TRBJ1-4, with D perhaps matching TRBD1 (6 bases). Germline assignment: CDR1 SGHVS and CDR2 FNYEAQ. V lost 4 bases and J 0 bases, leaving 18 bases between the germline ends. This CDR3 region has 18 residues. CDR3 in amino acids: CASSSTPTGRTTNEKLFF. CDR3 nucleotide sequence: TGTGCCAGCAGCTCTACTCCCACAGGGCGCACAACTAATGAAAAACTGTTTTTT.

J is TRBJ2-3 and V is TRBV6-5, with 8 bases identical to TRBD2. Per the germline V gene, CDR1 is MNHEY and CDR2 is SVGAGI. This CDR3 comprises 16 residues. V lost 4 bases to trimming and J lost 0 bases; unmatched junction nucleotides: 6. The CDR3 here is CASSFKSGSSTDTQYF. CDR3 bases: TGTGCCAGCAGTTTCAAGAGCGGGAGCAGCACAGATACGCAGTATTTT.

This sequence joins TRBV9 and TRBJ2-3; 11 bases line up with TRBD2. Germline V gene lookup returns CDR1 SGDLS and CDR2 YYNGEE. This CDR3 contains 16 residues. Trimming cost V 4 bases and J 0 bases; bases outside gene matches: 4. CDR3 bases: TGTGCCAGCAGCTCGGGACTAGCGGCGAGCACAGATACGCAGTATTTT. Its translation: CASSSGLAASTDTQYF.

CDR3 in DNA: TGTGCCAGCAGCTTAGCGTTTGGACACCTCTACGAGCAGTACTTC. The encoded protein is CASSLAFGHLYEQYF. The chain joins TRBV11-2 to TRBJ2-7; a possible D gene is TRBD1 (5 bases). V lost 1 base and J 3 bases, leaving 13 bases between the germline ends. CDR1 and CDR2 from the germline V gene are SGHAT and FQNNGV. The CDR3 is made up of 15 amino acids. Full variable domain (outside the CDR3, taken from reference TRBV11-2 and TRBJ2-7): EAGVAQSPRYKIIEKRQSVAFWCNPISGHATLYWYQQILGQGPKLLIQFQNNGVVDDSQLPKDRFSAERLKGVDSTLKIQPAKLEDSAVYLCASSLAFGHLYEQYFGPGTRLTVT.

This chain connects TRBV7-9 to TRBJ1-1; TRBD1 aligns across 12 bases. Germline V gene data show CDR1 as SEHNR and CDR2 as FQNEAQ (reference sequence). The CDR3 loop spans 15 amino acids. V trimming: 4 bases; J trimming: 3 bases; junction bases outside the gene matches: 3. This chain's CDR3 is CASSSGQGAYTEAFF. The DNA for the CDR3 is TGTGCCAGCAGCTCGGGACAGGGGGCGTACACTGAAGCTTTCTTT.

V and J are TRBV19 and TRBJ2-1, with 7 bases that match TRBD1. Germline V gives CDR1 LNHDA, CDR2 SQIVND (reference sequence). CDR3 length equals 14 residues. The V gene end was trimmed by 5 bases and the J gene end by 3 bases; junction bases not matched to a gene: 4. CDR3 DNA sequence: TGTGCCAGTAGTCCGACAGGGTACTACAATGAGCAGTTCTTC. Translating it yields CASSPTGYYNEQFF. Complete variable domain (other parts from reference TRBV19 and TRBJ2-1): DGGITQSPKYLFRKEGQNVTLSCEQNLNHDAMYWYRQDPGQGLRLIYYSQIVNDFQKGDIAEGYSVSREKKESFPLTVTSAQKNPTAFYLCASSPTGYYNEQFFGPGTRLTVL.